Shown below are 11 T cell receptor beta chains from a single sample sequenced in a study of graft-versus-host responses after intestinal transplantation. The protocol was immunoSEQ multiplex PCR, while the TCRdb copy is restricted to in-frame clones and leaves out a portion. The table shows more than 65,000 clones, with 84% occurring only once. Their antigen targets remain unknown. The sample in question was unstimulated CD4+ T cells sorted from spleen or lymph node cells, obtained before transplant. The receptors were sampled from a human donor who was the organ donor for an intestinal transplant.

This chain connects TRBV6-6 to TRBJ1-6; D might be TRBD1 (5 bases). CDR3 length: 14 amino acids. The germline gives CDR1 MNHNY, CDR2 SVGAGI (reference sequence). The ends were cut back, 5 bases at V and 7 bases at J, with 12 bases in the middle. The CDR3 protein is CASSAGPGNSPLHF. The CDR3 DNA follows: TGTGCCAGCAGTGCGGGACCGGGGAATTCACCCCTCCACTTT.

The chain employs TRBV4-3 and TRBJ1-2; 10 bases map to TRBD1. V was clipped by 4 bases and J by 9 bases; unmatched bases: 8. The CDR3 has 14 amino acids. Germline-derived CDR1 and CDR2 are LGHNA and YSLEER. Here the CDR3 reads CASSPPGTGASYTF. The CDR3 bases are TGCGCCAGCAGCCCCCCAGGGACAGGGGCTAGCTACACCTTC.

The chain carries TRBV7-2 and TRBJ2-4; 11 nucleotides agree with TRBD2. Germline CDR1 and CDR2: SGHTA and FQGNSA. There are 17 residues in the CDR3. V shed 5 bases and J 8 bases; nucleotides not matched to a gene: 14. The CDR3 sequence: CASSPRTSGRSRDIQYF. The CDR3 DNA reads as TGTGCCAGCAGCCCAAGGACTAGCGGGCGATCAAGGGACATTCAGTACTTC.

J is TRBJ2-3 and V is TRBV28; tentative D call: TRBD1 (5 bases). This CDR3 is 17 amino acids long. Germline V gene lookup returns CDR1 MDHEN and CDR2 SYDVKM. Trimming removed 7 bases at V and 3 bases at J, with 23 bases between. The CDR3 DNA follows: TGTGCCAGCAAGCCCCCCTCTTGGGGCGGTAGGACAGATACGCAGTATTTT. Translation: CASKPPSWGGRTDTQYF.

The gene calls are TRBV6-4 and TRBJ1-2; D may be TRBD1 (6 bases). V was shortened by 5 bases and J by 5 bases, with 18 bases between the two germline ends. The germline V gene encodes CDR1 MRHNA and CDR2 SNTAGT. This CDR3 spans 15 amino acids. The CDR3 DNA sequence: TGTGCCAGCAGTCTGGAGAAGGGGGAGAATTATGGCTACACCTTC. This codes for CASSLEKGENYGYTF.

V is TRBV7-9 and J is TRBJ2-3; TRBD1 matches 7 bases. This CDR3 region has 14 residues. Germline V gene sequence: CDR1 SEHNR, CDR2 FQNEAQ (reference sequence). The V gene end was trimmed by 5 bases and the J gene end by 6 bases; junction bases not matched to a gene: 8. DNA of the CDR3: TGTGCCAGCAGCCTGAACAGGGGAACTGATACGCAGTATTTT. This sequence encodes CASSLNRGTDTQYF.

The V call is TRBV6-1, the J call TRBJ2-7, with D maybe TRBD1 (5 bases). The CDR3 has 11 residues. The germline CDR1 and CDR2 sequences are MNHNS and SASEGT. V shed 3 bases and J shed 7 bases, with 7 bases lying between them. The CDR3 here is CASSDRVEQYV. The CDR3 coding sequence is TGTGCCAGCAGTGACAGGGTTGAGCAGTACGTC.

This chain joins TRBV11-2 and TRBJ2-6, with D perhaps matching TRBD1 (6 bases). Deletions cut 5 bases from V and 0 bases from J, with 11 bases between. The CDR3 length is 16 residues. In germline, CDR1 is SGHAT, CDR2 FQNNGV. The CDR3 bases are TGTGCCAGCAGCCGGCAACAGGGCTCTGGGGCCAACGTCCTGACTTTC. It codes for CASSRQQGSGANVLTF.

This rearrangement joins TRBV2 to TRBJ2-7; D is possibly TRBD2 (7 bases). With 7 bases removed from V and 6 bases from J, the gap between germline ends came to 16 bases. There are 13 residues in the CDR3. The germline gives CDR1 SNHLY, CDR2 FYNNEI. CDR3 residues: CASKGGGTSEQYV. The CDR3 bases are TGTGCCAGCAAAGGGGGAGGGACGAGCGAGCAGTACGTC.

V is TRBV11-2 and J is TRBJ1-6; perhaps TRBD1 as D (5 bases). The V end lost 4 bases, the J end lost 8 bases, and 18 bases lay between the germline ends. The CDR3 has 16 residues. CDR1 and CDR2 (germline): SGHAT, FQNNGV. CDR3 sequence: CASSSRALLGDSPLHF. Here the CDR3 DNA reads TGTGCCAGCAGCTCCAGGGCCCTTCTTGGGGATTCACCCCTCCACTTT. Based on the CDR3 plus reference TRBV11-2 and TRBJ1-6, the full variable domain is EAGVAQSPRYKIIEKRQSVAFWCNPISGHATLYWYQQILGQGPKLLIQFQNNGVVDDSQLPKDRFSAERLKGVDSTLKIQPAKLEDSAVYLCASSSRALLGDSPLHFGNGTRLTVT.

The chain combines TRBV6-5 with TRBJ2-1; TRBD1 agrees at 10 bases. CDR1 and CDR2 from the germline V gene are MNHEY and SVGAGI. The length of the CDR3 is 12 residues. V lost 6 bases and J lost 13; bases outside the gene matches: 6. CDR3 in DNA: TGTGCCAGCAGATTAGGACAGGGGGTTCAGTTCTTC. Its protein product is CASRLGQGVQFF.